This T cell receptor beta chain came from a study of T cell changes during pregnancy in multiple sclerosis. With 0 bases removed from V and 4 bases from J, the gap between germline ends came to 11 bases. The CDR3 has 15 residues. CDR1 is SGHRS, CDR2 YFSETQ, per germline. This clone was seen only once. Only in-frame clones appear in the TCRdb table, and some are missing; sequencing was by immunoSEQ multiplex PCR. The top ten clones hold roughly 0.21% of a sample with more than 65,000 clones, 85% to 95% of them seen once. The specimen comprised CD4+ T cells from peripheral blood mononuclear cells, sampled before pregnancy. This chain connects TRBV5-1 to TRBJ2-1; the D gene is possibly TRBD2 (6 bases). This sequence originates from a female donor with multiple sclerosis, enrolled in a pregnancy study. CDR3 sequence (DNA): TGCGCCAGCAGCTTGGATACGGGACTTTACAATGAGCAGTTCTTC. It is translated as CASSLDTGLYNEQFF.